The present TCR beta chain was sequenced within a study of Ad26.COV2.S vaccination and SARS-CoV-2 variants. V shed 2 bases and J 2 bases; nucleotides not matched to a gene: 2. This CDR3 region has 13 residues. Germline CDR1 and CDR2: SQVTM and ANQGSEA. Clones were read by immunoSEQ multiplex PCR, and TCRdb kept only the in-frame ones, dropping some. The table has hundreds of thousands of clones, roughly nine tenths seen once. Treatment here: over 15 received Ad26.COV2.S at low or high dose, single or two shots; about 5 received placebo; per-sample allocation not given. Day 63 following the first vaccine or placebo injection was when the samples were taken. Wuhan-strain spike was delivered by a replication-incompetent Ad26 vector.

This chain connects TRBV29-1 to TRBJ2-7; 8 nucleotides match TRBD2. This clonotype was sampled from a person between 18 and 65 years old who received the Ad26.COV2.S COVID-19 vaccine or a placebo. Material: peripheral blood, obtained in a trial of Ad26.COV2.S vaccine versus placebo. The CDR3 reads CSVEQREPYEQYF. CDR3 bases: TGCAGCGTTGAACAGCGGGAGCCCTACGAGCAGTACTTC.